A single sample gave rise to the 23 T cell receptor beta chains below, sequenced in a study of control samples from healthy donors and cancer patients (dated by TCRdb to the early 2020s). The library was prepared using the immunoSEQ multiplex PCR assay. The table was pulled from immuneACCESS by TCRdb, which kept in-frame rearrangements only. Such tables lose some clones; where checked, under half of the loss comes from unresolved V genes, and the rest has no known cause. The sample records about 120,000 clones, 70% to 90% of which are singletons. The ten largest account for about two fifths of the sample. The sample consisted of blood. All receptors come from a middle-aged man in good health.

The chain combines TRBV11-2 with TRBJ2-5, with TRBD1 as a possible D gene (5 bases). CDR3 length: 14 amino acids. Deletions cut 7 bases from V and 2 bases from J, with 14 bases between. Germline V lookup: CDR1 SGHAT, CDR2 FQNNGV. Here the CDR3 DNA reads TGTGCCAGCACCCAATGGGGCAGACAAGAGACCCAGTACTTC. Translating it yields CASTQWGRQETQYF.

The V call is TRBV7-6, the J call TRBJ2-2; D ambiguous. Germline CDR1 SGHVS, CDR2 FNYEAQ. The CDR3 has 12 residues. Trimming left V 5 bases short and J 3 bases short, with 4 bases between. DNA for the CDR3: TGTGCCAGCAGCCCCCACACCGGGGAGCTGTTTTTT. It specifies CASSPHTGELFF.

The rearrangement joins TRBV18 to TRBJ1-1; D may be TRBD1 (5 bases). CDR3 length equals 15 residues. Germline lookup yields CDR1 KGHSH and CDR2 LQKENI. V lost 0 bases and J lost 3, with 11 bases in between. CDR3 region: CASSPPRGGYTEAFF. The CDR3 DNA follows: TGTGCCAGCTCACCACCGAGGGGCGGGTACACTGAAGCTTTCTTT.

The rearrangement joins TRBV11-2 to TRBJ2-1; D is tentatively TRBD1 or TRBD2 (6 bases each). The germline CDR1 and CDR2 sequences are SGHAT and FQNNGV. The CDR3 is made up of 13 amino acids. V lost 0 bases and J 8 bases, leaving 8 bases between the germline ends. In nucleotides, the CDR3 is TGTGCCAGCAGCTTAGAGGAGGGGGATGAGCAGTTCTTC. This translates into CASSLEEGDEQFF.

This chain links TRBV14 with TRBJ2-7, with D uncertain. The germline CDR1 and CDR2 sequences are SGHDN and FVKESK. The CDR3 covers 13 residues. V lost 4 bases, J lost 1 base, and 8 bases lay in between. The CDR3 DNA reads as TGTGCCAGCAGCCCTGGACGGTCCTACGAGCAGTACTTC. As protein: CASSPGRSYEQYF.

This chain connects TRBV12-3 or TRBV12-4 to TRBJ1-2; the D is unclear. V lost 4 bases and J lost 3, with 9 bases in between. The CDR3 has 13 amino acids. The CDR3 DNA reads TGTGCCAGCAGTTCCCGGGAGGACTATGGCTACACCTTC. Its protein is CASSSREDYGYTF.

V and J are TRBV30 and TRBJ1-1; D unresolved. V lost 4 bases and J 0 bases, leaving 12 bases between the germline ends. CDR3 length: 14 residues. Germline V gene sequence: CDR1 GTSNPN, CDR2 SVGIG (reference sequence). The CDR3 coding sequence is TGTGCCTGGATCAGGCAGACCATGAACACTGAAGCTTTCTTT. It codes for CAWIRQTMNTEAFF.

CDR3 protein: CASSPAAIEQFF. DNA of the CDR3: TGTGCCAGCTCACCGGCGGCAATCGAGCAGTTCTTC. The genes are TRBV18 and TRBJ2-1; D ambiguous. The CDR3 totals 12 residues. CDR1 is KGHSH and CDR2 is LQKENI in the germline V gene. With 3 bases removed from V and 10 bases from J, the gap between germline ends came to 10 bases.

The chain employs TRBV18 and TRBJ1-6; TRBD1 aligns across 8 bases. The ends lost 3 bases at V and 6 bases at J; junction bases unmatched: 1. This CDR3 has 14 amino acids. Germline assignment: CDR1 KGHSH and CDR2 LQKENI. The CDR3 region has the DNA TGTGCCAGCTCACCGGACAGGGCTAATTCACCCCTCCACTTT. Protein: CASSPDRANSPLHF.

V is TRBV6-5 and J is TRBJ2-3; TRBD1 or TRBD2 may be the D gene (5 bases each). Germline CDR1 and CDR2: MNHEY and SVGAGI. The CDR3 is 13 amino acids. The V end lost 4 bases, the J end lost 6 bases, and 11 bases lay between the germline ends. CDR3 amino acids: CASSWGPEDTQYF. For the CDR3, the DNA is TGTGCCAGCAGTTGGGGACCCGAGGATACGCAGTATTTT.

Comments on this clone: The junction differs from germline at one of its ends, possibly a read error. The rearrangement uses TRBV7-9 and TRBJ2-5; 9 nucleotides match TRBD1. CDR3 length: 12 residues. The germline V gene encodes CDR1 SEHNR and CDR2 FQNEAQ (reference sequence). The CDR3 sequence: CASSLDGTGSNF. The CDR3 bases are TGTGCCAGCAGCTTAGACGGGACAGGGAGTAACTTC.

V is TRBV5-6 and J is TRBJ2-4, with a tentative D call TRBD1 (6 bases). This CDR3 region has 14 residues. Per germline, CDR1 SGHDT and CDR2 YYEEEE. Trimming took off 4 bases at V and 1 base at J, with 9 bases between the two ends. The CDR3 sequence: CASSPTGAKNIQYF. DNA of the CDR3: TGTGCCAGCAGCCCCACAGGGGCCAAAAACATTCAGTACTTC.

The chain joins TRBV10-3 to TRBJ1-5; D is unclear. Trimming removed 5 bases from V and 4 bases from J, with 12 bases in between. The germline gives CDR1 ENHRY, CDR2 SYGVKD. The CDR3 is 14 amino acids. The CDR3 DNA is TGTGCCATCAGTAACGGGCTGGGAAATCAGCCCCAGCATTTT. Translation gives CAISNGLGNQPQHF.

The CDR3 bases are TGTGCCAGTATGGGGACACCCGACTATGGCTACACCTTC. Its protein is CASMGTPDYGYTF. The V call is TRBV12-3 or TRBV12-4, the J call TRBJ1-2; perhaps TRBD1 as D (6 bases). The CDR3 totals 13 residues. Trimming removed 9 bases at V and 3 bases at J, with 14 bases between.

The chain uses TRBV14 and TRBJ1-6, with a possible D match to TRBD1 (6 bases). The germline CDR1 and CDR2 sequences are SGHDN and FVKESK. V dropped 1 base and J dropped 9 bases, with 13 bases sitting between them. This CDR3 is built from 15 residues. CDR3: CASSQGFTGSSPLHF. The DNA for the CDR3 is TGTGCCAGCAGCCAAGGATTCACAGGGAGTTCACCCCTCCACTTT.

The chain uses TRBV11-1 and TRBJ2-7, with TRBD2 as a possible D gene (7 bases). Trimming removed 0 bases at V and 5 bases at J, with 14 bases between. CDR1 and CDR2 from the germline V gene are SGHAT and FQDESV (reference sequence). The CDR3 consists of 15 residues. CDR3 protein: CASSLAGAGEDEQYF. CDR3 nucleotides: TGTGCCAGCAGCTTAGCGGGGGCGGGAGAGGACGAGCAGTACTTC. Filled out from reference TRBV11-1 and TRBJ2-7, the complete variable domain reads EAEVAQSPRYKITEKSQAVAFWCDPISGHATLYWYRQILGQGPELLVQFQDESVVDDSQLPKDRFSAERLKGVDSTLKIQPAELGDSAMYLCASSLAGAGEDEQYFGPGTRLTVT.

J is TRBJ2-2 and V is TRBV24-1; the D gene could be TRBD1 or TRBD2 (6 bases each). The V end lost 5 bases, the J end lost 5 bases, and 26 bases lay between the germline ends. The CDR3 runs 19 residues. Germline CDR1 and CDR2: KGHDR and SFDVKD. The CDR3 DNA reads TGTGCCACCAGTGGGGTTGCAAGCGGGTATGGCCAGGGGACCGGGGAGCTGTTTTTT. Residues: CATSGVASGYGQGTGELFF.

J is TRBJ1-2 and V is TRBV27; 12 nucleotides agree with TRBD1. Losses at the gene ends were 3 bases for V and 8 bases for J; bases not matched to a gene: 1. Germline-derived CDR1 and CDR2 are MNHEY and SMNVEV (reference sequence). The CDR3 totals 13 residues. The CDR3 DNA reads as TGTGCCAGCAGTTTGGGACAGGGGGCCGGCTACACCTTC. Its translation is CASSLGQGAGYTF.

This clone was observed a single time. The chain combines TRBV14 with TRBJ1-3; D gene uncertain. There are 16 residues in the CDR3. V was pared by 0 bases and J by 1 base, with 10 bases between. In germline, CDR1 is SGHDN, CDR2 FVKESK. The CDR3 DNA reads TGTGCCAGCAGCCAAGATCTCCCGGGGTCTGGAAACACCATATATTTT. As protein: CASSQDLPGSGNTIYF.

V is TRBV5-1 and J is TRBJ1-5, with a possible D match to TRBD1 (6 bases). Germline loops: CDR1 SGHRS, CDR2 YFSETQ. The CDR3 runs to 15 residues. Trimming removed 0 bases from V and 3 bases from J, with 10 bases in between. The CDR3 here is CASSLEGGNNQPQHF. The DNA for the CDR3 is TGCGCCAGCAGCTTGGAAGGGGGGAACAATCAGCCCCAGCATTTT.

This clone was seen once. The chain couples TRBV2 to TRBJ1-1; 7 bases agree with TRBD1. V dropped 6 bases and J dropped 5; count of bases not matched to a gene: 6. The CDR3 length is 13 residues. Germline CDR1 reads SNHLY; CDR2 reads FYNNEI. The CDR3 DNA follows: TGTGCCAGCAGAAAGGGGGCAAGAACTGAAGCTTTCTTT. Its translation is CASRKGARTEAFF. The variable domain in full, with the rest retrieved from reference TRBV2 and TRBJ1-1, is EPEVTQTPSHQVTQMGQEVILRCVPISNHLYFYWYRQILGQKVEFLVSFYNNEISEKSEIFDDQFSVERPDGSNFTLKIRSTKLEDSAMYFCASRKGARTEAFFGQGTRLTVV.

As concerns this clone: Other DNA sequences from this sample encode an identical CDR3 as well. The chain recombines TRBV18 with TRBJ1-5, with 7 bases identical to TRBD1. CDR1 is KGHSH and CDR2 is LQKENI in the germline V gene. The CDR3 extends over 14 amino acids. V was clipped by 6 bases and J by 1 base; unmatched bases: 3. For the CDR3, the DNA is TGTGCCAGCTCTCCGGACAGGAGCAATCAGCCCCAGCATTTT. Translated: CASSPDRSNQPQHF.

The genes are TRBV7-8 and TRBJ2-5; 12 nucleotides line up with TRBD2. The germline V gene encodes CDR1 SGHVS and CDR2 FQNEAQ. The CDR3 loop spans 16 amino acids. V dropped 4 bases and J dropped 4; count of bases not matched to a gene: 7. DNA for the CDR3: TGTGCCAGCAGCTCCTCCTGGACTAGCGGGGCAGAGACCCAGTACTTC. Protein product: CASSSSWTSGAETQYF. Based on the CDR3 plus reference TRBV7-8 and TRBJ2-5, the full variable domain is GAGVSQSPRYKVAKRGQDVALRCDPISGHVSLFWYQQALGQGPEFLTYFQNEAQLDKSGLPSDRFFAERPEGSVSTLKIQRTQQEDSAVYLCASSSSWTSGAETQYFGPGTRLLVL.